One T cell receptor beta chain is described in this entry. The sample originates from a study of Ad26.COV2.S vaccination and SARS-CoV-2 variants. Study-wide background: This donor came from the COV1001 trial of Ad26.COV2.S. Ad26.COV2.S, an intramuscular injection, was given once or twice 56 days apart.

The data were produced by immunoSEQ multiplex PCR, yet TCRdb's version contains in-frame clones alone and is incomplete. Among about 460,000 clones listed, 80% to 90% were seen once. Germline values: CDR1 SNHLY, CDR2 FYNNEI. J was trimmed by 0 bases and V by 6 bases; bases with no gene match: 6. The CDR3 covers 16 residues. Treatment in this sample: around 19 received Ad26.COV2.S at low or high dose, single or two shots; 5 received placebo; per-sample allocation not given. Vaccine and placebo recipients were sampled on day 63 after the first injection. The chain employs TRBV2 and TRBJ1-5; the match to TRBD1 covers 9 bases. Sequenced here: peripheral blood, sampled in a trial of Ad26.COV2.S vaccine versus placebo. This TCR came from a person between 18 and 65 years old who received the Ad26.COV2.S COVID-19 vaccine or a placebo. The CDR3 protein is CASRSDRGYSNQPQHF. In DNA, the CDR3 is TGTGCCAGCAGATCGGACAGGGGATATAGCAATCAGCCCCAGCATTTT.